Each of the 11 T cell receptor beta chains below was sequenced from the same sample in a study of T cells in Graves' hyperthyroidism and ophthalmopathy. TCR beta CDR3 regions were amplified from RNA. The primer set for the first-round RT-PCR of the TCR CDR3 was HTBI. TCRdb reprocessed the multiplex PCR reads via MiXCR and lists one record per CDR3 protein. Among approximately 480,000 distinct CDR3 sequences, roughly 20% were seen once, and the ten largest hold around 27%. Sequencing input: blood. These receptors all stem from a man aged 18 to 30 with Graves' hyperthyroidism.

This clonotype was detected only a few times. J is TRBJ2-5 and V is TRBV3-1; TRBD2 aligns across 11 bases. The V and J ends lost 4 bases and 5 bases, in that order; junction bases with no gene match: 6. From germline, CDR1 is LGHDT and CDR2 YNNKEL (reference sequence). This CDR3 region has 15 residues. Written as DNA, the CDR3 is TGTGCCAGCAGCCGAGATGTAGCGGGGGGGGAGACCCAGTACTTC. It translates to CASSRDVAGGETQYF.

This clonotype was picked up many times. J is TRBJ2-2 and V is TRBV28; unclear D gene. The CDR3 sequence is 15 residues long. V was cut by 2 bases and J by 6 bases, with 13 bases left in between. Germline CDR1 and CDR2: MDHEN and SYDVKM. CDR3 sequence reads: CASSLGYGASGELFF. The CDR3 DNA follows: TGTGCCAGCAGTTTAGGGTACGGCGCCTCCGGGGAGCTGTTTTTT.

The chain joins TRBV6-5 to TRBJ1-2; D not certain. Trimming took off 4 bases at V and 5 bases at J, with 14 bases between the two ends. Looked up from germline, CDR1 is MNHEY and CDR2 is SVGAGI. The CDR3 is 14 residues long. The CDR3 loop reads CASSLRRAPYGYTF. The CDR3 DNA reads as TGTGCCAGCAGTTTGAGAAGGGCTCCGTATGGCTACACCTTC.

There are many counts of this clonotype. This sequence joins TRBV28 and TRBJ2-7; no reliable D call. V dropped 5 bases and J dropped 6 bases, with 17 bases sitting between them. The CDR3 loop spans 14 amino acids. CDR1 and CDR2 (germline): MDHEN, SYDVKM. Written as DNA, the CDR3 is TGTGCCAGCAGTGTCCCATCCCTAGTAGGCGAGCAGTACTTC. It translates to CASSVPSLVGEQYF.

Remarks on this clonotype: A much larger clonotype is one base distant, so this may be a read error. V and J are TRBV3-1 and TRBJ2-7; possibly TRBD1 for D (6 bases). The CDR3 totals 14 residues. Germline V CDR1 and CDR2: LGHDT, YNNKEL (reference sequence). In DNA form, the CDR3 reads TGTGCCAGCTGCCAATTTTACAGGGTATACGAGCAGTACTTC. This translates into CASCQFYRVYEQYF.

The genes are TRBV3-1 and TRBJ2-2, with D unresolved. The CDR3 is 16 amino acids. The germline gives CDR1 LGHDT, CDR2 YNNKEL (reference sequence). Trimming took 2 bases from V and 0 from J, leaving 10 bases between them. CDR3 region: CASSQFRTPNTGELFF. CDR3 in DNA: TGTGCCAGCAGCCAATTCCGTACCCCGAACACCGGGGAGCTGTTTTTT.

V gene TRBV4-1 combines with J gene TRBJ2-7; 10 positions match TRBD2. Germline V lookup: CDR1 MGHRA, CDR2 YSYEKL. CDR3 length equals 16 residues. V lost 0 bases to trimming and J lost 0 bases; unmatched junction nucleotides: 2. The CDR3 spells CASSQDSSGGSYEQYF. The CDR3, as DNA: TGCGCCAGCAGCCAAGATTCTAGCGGGGGCTCCTACGAGCAGTACTTC.

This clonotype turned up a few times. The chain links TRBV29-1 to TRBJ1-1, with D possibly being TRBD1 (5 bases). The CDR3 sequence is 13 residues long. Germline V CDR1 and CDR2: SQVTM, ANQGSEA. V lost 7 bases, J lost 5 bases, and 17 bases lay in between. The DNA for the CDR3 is TGCAGCGCTGGACATGGAGGCTGGACTGAAGCTTTCTTT. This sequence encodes CSAGHGGWTEAFF.

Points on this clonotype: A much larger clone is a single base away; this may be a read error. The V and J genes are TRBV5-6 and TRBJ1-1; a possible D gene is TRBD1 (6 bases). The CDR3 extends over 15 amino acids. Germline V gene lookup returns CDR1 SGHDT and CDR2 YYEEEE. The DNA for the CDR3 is TGTGTCAGCACTCAAAGGACAGCCCGGGTCACTGAAGCTTTCTTT. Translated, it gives CVSTQRTARVTEAFF. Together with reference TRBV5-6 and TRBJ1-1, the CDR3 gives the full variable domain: DAGVTQSPTHLIKTRGQQVTLRCSPKSGHDTVSWYQQALGQGPQFIFQYYEEEERQRGNFPDRFSGHQFPNYSSELNVNALLLGDSALYLCVSTQRTARVTEAFFGQGTRLTVV.

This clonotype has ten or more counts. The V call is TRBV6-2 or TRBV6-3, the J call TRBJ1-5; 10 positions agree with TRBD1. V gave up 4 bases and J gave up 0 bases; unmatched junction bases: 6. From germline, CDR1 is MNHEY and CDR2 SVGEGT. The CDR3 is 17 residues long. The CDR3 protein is CASSSIGTGVSNQPQHF. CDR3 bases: TGTGCCAGCAGTTCTATCGGGACAGGGGTTAGCAATCAGCCCCAGCATTTT.

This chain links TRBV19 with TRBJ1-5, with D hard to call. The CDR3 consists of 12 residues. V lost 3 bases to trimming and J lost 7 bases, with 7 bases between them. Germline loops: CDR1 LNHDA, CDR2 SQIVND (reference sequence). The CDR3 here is CASSIYLQPQHF. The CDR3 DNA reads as TGTGCCAGTAGTATTTACCTCCAGCCCCAGCATTTT.